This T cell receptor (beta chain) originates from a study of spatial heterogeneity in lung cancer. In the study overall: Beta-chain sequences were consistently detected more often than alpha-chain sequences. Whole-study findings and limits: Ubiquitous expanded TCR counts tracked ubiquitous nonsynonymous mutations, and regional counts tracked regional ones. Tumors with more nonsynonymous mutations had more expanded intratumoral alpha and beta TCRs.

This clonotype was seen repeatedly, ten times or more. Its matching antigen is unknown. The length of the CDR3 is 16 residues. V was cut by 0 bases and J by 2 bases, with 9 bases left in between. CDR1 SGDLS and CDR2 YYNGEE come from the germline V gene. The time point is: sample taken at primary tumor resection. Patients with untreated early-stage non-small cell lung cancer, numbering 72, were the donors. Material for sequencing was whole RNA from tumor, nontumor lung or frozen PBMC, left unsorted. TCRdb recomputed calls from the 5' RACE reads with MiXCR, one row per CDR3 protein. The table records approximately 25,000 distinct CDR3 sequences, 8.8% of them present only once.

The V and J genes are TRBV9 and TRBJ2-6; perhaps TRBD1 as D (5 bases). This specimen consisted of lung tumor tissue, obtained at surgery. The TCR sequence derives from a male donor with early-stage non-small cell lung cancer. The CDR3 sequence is CASSVAPGTGANVLTF. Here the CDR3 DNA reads TGTGCCAGCAGCGTAGCTCCAGGGACTGGGGCCAACGTCCTGACTTTC.